The text below deals with one T cell receptor (beta chain). Germline CDR1 is SGHRS and CDR2 is YFSETQ. The CDR3 loop spans 16 amino acids. V was pared by 0 bases and J by 1 base, with 4 bases of the junction left unmatched. The data are from a study of blood T cell repertoires in COVID-19. Looking at the study overall: PBMCs, B-cell-depleted T cells, or T cells provided the cDNA or gDNA that made up the material.

Assay used: immunoSEQ multiplex PCR; TCRdb lists only in-frame clones, some missing. The sample yields a few hundred thousand clones, around 82% seen once. The V and J genes are TRBV5-1 and TRBJ1-1; 9 nucleotides align to TRBD1. The TCR was taken from a person between 70 and 80 years old with COVID-19, enrolled during active disease. Sequencing input: peripheral blood. CDR3 DNA sequence: TGCGCCAGCAGCTTGGGAAAACAGGGGGCGAACACTGAAGCTTTCTTT. Encoded protein: CASSLGKQGANTEAFF.